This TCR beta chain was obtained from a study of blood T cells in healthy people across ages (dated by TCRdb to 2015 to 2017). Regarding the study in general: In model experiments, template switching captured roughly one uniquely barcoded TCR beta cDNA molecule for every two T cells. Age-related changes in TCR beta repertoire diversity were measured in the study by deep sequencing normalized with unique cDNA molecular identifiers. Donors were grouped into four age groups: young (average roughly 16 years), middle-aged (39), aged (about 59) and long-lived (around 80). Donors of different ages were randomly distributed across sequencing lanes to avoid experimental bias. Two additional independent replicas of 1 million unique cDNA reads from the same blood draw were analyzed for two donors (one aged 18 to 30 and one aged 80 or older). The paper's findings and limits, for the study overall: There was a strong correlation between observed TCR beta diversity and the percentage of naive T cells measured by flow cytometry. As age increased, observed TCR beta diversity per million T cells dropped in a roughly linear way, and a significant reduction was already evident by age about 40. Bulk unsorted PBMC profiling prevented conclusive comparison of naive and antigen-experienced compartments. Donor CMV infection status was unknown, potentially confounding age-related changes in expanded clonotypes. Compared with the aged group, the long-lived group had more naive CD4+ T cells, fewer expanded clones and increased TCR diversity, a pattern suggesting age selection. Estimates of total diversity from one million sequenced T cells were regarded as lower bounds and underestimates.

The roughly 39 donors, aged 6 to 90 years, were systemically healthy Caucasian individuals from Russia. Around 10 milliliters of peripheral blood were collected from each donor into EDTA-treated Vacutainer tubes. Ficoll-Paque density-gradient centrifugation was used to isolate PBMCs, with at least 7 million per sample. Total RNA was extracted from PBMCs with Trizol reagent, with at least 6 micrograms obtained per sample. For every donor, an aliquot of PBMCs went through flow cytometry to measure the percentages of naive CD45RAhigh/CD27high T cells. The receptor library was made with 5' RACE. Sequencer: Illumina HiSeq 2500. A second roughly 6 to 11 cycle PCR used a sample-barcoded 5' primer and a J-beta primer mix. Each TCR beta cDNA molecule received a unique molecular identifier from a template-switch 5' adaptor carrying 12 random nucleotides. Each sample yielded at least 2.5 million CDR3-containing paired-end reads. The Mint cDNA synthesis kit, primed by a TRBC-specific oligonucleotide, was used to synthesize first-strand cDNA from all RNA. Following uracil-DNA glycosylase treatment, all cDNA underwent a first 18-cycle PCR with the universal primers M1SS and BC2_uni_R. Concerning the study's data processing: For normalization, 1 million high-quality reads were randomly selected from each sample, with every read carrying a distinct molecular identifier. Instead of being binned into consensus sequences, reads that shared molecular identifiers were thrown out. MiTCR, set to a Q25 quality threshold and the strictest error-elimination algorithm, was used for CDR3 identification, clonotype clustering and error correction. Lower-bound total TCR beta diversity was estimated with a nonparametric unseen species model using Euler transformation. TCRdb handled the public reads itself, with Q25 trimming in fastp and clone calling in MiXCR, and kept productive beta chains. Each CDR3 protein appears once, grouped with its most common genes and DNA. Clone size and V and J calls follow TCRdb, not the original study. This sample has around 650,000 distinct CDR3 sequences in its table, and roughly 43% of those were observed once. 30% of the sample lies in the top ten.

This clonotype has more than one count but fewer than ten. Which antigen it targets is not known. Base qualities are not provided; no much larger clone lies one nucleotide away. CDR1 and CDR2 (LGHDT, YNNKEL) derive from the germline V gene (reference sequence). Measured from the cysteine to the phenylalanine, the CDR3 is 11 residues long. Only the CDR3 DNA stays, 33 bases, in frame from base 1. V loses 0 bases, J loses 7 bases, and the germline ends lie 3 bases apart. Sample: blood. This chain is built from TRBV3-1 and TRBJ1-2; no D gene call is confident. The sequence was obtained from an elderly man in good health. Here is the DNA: TGTGCCAGCAGCCAAGACAGTGGCTACACCTTC. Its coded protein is CASSQDSGYTF. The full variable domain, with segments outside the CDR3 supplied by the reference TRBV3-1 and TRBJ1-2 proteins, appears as DTAVSQTPKYLVTQMGNDKSIKCEQNLGHDTMYWYKQDSKKFLKIMFSYNNKELIINETVPNRFSPKSPDKAHLNLHINSLELGDSAVYFCASSQDSGYTFGSGTRLTVV.